This T cell receptor (beta chain) was found in a study of regulatory T cells in long-lasting Graves disease. This clonotype occurred a few times. What it recognizes is unknown. Time point reported: newly diagnosed GD, antithyroid drugs for less than 3 months. PBMCs provided the RNA from which the TCR library was made. V was pared by 1 base and J by 5 bases, with 5 bases of the junction left unmatched. The CDR3 contains 15 residues. CDR1 is SGHAT, CDR2 FQDESV, per germline (reference sequence). Study-level points and caveats: Public clonotype sharing was higher in persistent than newly diagnosed patients. Persistent Graves' patients possessed reduced TCR diversity relative to recently diagnosed ones. Under persistent disease, TRBV28, TRBJ1-2 and TRBJ2-5 were used preferentially.

In building TCR beta libraries, iRepertoire HTBI primers were used together with Arm-PCR of CDR3 regions. TCRdb called the multiplex PCR reads again in MiXCR, with one record for every CDR3 protein. The data show approximately 350,000 distinct CDR3 sequences, 10% to 15% seen once. This sample also appeared in a second study, on T cells in Graves' hyperthyroidism and ophthalmopathy. That investigation notes: A set of HTBI primers served as the primers for a first-round RT-PCR of the TCR CDR3.

The TCR comes from a young woman with Graves disease. The sample was peripheral blood mononuclear cells (PBMCs), taken at new diagnosis, from a patient treated with antithyroid drugs. This chain connects TRBV11-1 to TRBJ2-3; 8 nucleotides agree with TRBD2. CDR3 nucleotides: TGTGCCAGCAGCTTAGGGACTAGCCTCCAAGATACGCAGTATTTT. Translation: CASSLGTSLQDTQYF.